The 9 T cell receptor beta chains reported below all come from one sample, sequenced in a study of technical replicates of blood from a few donors. Repertoires were generated with immunoSEQ multiplex PCR, while TCRdb's copy carries only in-frame clones and drops some. The sample yields under 80,000 clones, roughly 94% seen once. The specimen sequenced was T cells isolated from PBMCs. The receptors shown here come from a human donor in good health.

The gene calls are TRBV7-2 and TRBJ2-1; 7 positions agree with TRBD2. This CDR3 region has 14 residues. Losses at the gene ends were 4 bases for V and 15 bases for J; bases not matched to a gene: 15. The germline V gene encodes CDR1 SGHTA and CDR2 FQGNSA. CDR3 protein: CASSYYAGLGFTFF. CDR3 DNA: TGTGCCAGCAGCTACTACGCTGGACTAGGGTTCACGTTCTTC.

The V and J genes are TRBV7-6 and TRBJ2-7, with D possibly being TRBD2 (5 bases). The CDR3 runs 13 residues. V was shortened by 1 base and J by 6 bases, with 10 bases between the two germline ends. Germline V gene lookup returns CDR1 SGHVS and CDR2 FNYEAQ. The CDR3: CASSLGRGIEQYF. DNA for the CDR3: TGTGCCAGCAGCTTAGGTAGAGGGATCGAGCAGTACTTC.

This rearrangement joins TRBV9 to TRBJ2-1; 11 bases are a match to TRBD2. Germline V CDR1 and CDR2: SGDLS, YYNGEE. After removal of 0 bases from V and 12 bases from J, the junction contained 11 bases not matched to a gene. This CDR3 contains 16 residues. CDR3 nucleotide sequence: TGTGCCAGCAGCGTAGGGAGTTTAGCGGGAGGGCTGGGGCAGTTCTTC. It is translated as CASSVGSLAGGLGQFF.

The chain employs TRBV6-5 and TRBJ2-7; no clear D gene. This CDR3 contains 14 residues. With 2 bases removed from V and 7 bases from J, the gap between germline ends came to 15 bases. The germline V gene encodes CDR1 MNHEY and CDR2 SVGAGI. DNA for the CDR3: TGTGCCAGCAGTTACGAGTATGAAGTCGGGGAGCAGTACTTC. Residues: CASSYEYEVGEQYF.

V usage is TRBV5-6 and J usage is TRBJ2-7, with 11 bases that match TRBD1. V was clipped by 4 bases and J by 4 bases; unmatched bases: 4. The CDR3 contains 14 residues. Germline CDR1 and CDR2: SGHDT and YYEEEE. CDR3 sequence: CASSRTGGEYEQYF. In DNA form, the CDR3 reads TGTGCCAGCAGCCGGACAGGGGGCGAGTACGAGCAGTACTTC.

The chain uses TRBV6-6 and TRBJ2-7; 9 nucleotides agree with TRBD1. V lost 5 bases to trimming and J lost 6 bases; unmatched junction nucleotides: 11. The CDR3 is 15 amino acids. CDR1 and CDR2 (germline): MNHNY, SVGAGI (reference sequence). The CDR3, as DNA: TGTGCCAGCAGTGCCACCGGGACAGGGTTTTTCGAGCAGTACTTC. This translates into CASSATGTGFFEQYF.

The genes are TRBV2 and TRBJ1-4; a possible D gene is TRBD1 (6 bases). The germline CDR1 and CDR2 sequences are SNHLY and FYNNEI. V lost 7 bases, J lost 6 bases, and 9 bases lay in between. This CDR3 spans 12 amino acids. CDR3 sequence (DNA): TGTGCCAGCACAGGGGACCATGAAAAACTGTTTTTT. It yields the protein CASTGDHEKLFF.

V gene TRBV29-1 combines with J gene TRBJ1-1, with D perhaps TRBD1 (5 bases). Germline V gene data show CDR1 as SQVTM and CDR2 as ANQGSEA. V was trimmed by 5 bases and J by 9 bases, leaving 22 bases between them. The CDR3 loop spans 14 amino acids. For the CDR3, the DNA is TGCAGCGTTCAGGGTAAGCTGTGGGAACTGAAAGCTTTCTTT. This gives the protein CSVQGKLWELKAFF. Combining the CDR3 with reference TRBV29-1 and TRBJ1-1 gives the whole variable domain SAVISQKPSRDICQRGTSLTIQCQVDSQVTMMFWYRQQPGQSLTLIATANQGSEATYESGFVIDKFPISRPNLTFSTLTVSNMSPEDSSIYLCSVQGKLWELKAFFGQGTRLTVV.

The rearrangement links TRBV28 to TRBJ1-2; D call uncertain. V was shortened by 6 bases and J by 8 bases, with 7 bases between the two germline ends. This CDR3 has 10 amino acids. Germline CDR1 and CDR2: MDHEN and SYDVKM. The DNA of the CDR3 is TGTGCCAGCAGCGACATCGGCTACACCTTC. This sequence encodes CASSDIGYTF.